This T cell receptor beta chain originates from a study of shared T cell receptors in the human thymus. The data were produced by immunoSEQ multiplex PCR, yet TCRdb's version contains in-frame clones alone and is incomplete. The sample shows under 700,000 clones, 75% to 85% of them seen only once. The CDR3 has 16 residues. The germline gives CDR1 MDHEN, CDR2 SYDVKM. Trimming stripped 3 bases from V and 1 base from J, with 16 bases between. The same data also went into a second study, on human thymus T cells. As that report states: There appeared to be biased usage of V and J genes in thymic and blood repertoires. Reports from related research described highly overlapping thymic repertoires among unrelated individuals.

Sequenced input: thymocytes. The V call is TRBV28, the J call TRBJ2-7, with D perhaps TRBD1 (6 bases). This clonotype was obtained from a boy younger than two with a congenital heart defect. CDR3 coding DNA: TGTGCCAGCAGTTTCCTCCCGGGACACAAATCCTACGAGCAGTACTTC. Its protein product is CASSFLPGHKSYEQYF. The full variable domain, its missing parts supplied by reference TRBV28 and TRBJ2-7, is DVKVTQSSRYLVKRTGEKVFLECVQDMDHENMFWYRQDPGLGLRLIYFSYDVKMKEKGDIPEGYSVSREKKERFSLILESASTNQTSMYLCASSFLPGHKSYEQYFGPGTRLTVT.